The T cell receptor (beta chain) under discussion was sequenced for a study of cytomegalovirus exposure and HLA in healthy donors. V was pared by 0 bases and J by 0 bases, with 1 base of the junction left unmatched. The CDR3 extends over 15 amino acids. Germline-derived CDR1 and CDR2 are LGHNA and YSLEER. Measured with immunoSEQ multiplex PCR; TCRdb has only the in-frame clones, and not every one. Counted here are around 69,000 clones, under 96% occurring once; the ten biggest clones make up 4.5%. The V gene is TRBV4-3, the J gene TRBJ2-7, with 8 nucleotides matching TRBD2. The source is a woman between 18 and 29 years old in good health and CMV-seropositive. The sample comprised PBMCs. CDR3 DNA sequence: TGCGCCAGCAGCCAAGAACTAGCGGACTCCTACGAGCAGTACTTC. It codes for CASSQELADSYEQYF.